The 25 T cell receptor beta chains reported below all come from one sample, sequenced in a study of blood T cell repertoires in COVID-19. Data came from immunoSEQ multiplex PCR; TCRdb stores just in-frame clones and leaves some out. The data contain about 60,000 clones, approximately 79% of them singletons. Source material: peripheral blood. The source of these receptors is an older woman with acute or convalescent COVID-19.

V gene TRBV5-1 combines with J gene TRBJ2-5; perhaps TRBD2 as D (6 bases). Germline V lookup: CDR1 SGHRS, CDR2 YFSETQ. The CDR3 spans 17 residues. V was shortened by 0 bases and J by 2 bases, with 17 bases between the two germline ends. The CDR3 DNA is TGCGCCAGCAGCTTGGGTAGTTTCGGGGGATTACAAGAGACCCAGTACTTC. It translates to CASSLGSFGGLQETQYF.

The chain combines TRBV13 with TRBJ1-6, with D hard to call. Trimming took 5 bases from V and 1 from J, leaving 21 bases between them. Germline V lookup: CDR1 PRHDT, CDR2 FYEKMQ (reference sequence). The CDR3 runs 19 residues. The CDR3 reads CASSQRSGEVESYNSPLHF. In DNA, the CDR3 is TGTGCCAGCAGCCAACGAAGTGGTGAGGTAGAGTCCTATAATTCACCCCTCCACTTT.

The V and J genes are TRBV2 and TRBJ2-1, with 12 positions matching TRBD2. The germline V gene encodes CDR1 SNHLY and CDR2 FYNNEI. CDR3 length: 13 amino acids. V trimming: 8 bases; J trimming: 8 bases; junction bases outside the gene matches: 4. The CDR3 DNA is TGTGCCAGCCTAGCGGGGGGGCTAGATGAGCAGTTCTTC. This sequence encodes CASLAGGLDEQFF.

The CDR3 protein is CASSLFSETQYF. The CDR3, as DNA: TGTGCCAGCAGTTTATTCAGTGAGACCCAGTACTTC. The chain uses TRBV28 and TRBJ2-5; D gene uncertain. This CDR3 has 12 residues. Germline CDR1 MDHEN, CDR2 SYDVKM. Trimming removed 1 base at V and 5 bases at J, with 5 bases between.

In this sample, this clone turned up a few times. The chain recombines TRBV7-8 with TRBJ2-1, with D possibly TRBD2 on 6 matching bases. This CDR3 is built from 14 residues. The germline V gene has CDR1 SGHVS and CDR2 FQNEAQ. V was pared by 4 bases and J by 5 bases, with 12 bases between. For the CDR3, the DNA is TGTGCCAGCAGCTCAGTTCCGGGGGACAATGAGCAGTTCTTC. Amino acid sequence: CASSSVPGDNEQFF.

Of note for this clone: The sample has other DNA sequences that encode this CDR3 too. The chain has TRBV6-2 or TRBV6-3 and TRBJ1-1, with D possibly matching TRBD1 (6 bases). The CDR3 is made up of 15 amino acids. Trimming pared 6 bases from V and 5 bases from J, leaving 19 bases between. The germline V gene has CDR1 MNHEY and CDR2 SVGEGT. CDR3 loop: CASSLQGRVETEAFF. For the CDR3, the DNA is TGTGCCAGCAGCTTACAGGGTAGGGTCGAAACTGAAGCTTTCTTT.

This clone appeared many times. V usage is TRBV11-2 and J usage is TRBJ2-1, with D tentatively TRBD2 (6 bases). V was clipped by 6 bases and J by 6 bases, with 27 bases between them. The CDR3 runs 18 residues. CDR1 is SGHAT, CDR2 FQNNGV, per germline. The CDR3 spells CASRQTSWLTGRSNEQFF. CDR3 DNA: TGTGCCAGCAGACAAACATCCTGGCTAACGGGGAGGAGCAATGAGCAGTTCTTC. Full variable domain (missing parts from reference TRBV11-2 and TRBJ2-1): EAGVAQSPRYKIIEKRQSVAFWCNPISGHATLYWYQQILGQGPKLLIQFQNNGVVDDSQLPKDRFSAERLKGVDSTLKIQPAKLEDSAVYLCASRQTSWLTGRSNEQFFGPGTRLTVL.

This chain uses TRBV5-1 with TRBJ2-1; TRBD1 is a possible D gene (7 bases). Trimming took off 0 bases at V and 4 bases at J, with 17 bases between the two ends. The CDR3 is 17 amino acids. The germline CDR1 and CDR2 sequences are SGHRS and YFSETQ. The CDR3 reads CASSLAGTDGGYNEQFF. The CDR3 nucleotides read TGCGCCAGCAGCTTGGCCGGGACAGACGGGGGATACAATGAGCAGTTCTTC.

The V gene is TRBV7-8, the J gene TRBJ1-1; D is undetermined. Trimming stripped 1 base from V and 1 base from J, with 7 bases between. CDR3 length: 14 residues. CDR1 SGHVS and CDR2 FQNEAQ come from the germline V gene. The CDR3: CASSLGAGNTEAFF. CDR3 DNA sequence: TGTGCCAGCAGCTTAGGGGCAGGGAACACTGAAGCTTTCTTT.

CDR3 loop: CASSRSGTGDYEQYF. CDR3 nucleotides: TGTGCCAGCAGTCGGTCCGGGACAGGGGACTACGAGCAGTACTTC. This chain joins TRBV6-6 and TRBJ2-7, with 10 bases aligning to TRBD1. Germline-derived CDR1 and CDR2 are MNHNY and SVGAGI (reference sequence). The ends lost 5 bases at V and 3 bases at J; junction bases unmatched: 7. The CDR3 totals 15 residues.

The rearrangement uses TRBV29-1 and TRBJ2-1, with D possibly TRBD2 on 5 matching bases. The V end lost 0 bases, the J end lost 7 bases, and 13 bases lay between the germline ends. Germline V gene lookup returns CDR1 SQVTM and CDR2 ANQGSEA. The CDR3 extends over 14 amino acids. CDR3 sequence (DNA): TGCAGCGTTGAAGAGTATCTTAGAGGGAATGAGCAGTTCTTC. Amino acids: CSVEEYLRGNEQFF.

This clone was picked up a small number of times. CDR3 sequence reads: CASSSSSLVRKAFF. The CDR3 DNA reads TGTGCCAGCAGCTCAAGCTCTTTAGTAAGAAAAGCTTTCTTT. V is TRBV7-9 and J is TRBJ1-1; D call uncertain. This CDR3 is 14 amino acids long. Germline V gene sequence: CDR1 SEHNR, CDR2 FQNEAQ (reference sequence). V dropped 4 bases and J dropped 9 bases, with 18 bases sitting between them.

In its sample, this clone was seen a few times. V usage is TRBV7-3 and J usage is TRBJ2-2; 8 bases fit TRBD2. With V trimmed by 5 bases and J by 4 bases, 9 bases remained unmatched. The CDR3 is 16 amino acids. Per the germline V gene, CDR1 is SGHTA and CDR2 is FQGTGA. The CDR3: CASSPSGGASTGELFF. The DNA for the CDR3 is TGTGCCAGCAGCCCATCGGGGGGGGCGAGCACCGGGGAGCTGTTTTTT.

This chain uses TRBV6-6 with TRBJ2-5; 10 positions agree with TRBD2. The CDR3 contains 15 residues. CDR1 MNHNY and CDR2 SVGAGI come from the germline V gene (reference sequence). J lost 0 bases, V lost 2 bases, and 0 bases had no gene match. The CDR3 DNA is TGTGCCAGCAGTTACCTAGCGGGGGACCAAGAGACCCAGTACTTC. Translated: CASSYLAGDQETQYF.

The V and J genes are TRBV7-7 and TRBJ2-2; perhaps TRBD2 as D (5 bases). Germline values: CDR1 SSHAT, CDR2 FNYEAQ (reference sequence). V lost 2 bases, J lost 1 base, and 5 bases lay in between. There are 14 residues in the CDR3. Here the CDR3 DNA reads TGTGCCAGCAGCTTAAGCGGGAACACCGGGGAGCTGTTTTTT. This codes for CASSLSGNTGELFF.

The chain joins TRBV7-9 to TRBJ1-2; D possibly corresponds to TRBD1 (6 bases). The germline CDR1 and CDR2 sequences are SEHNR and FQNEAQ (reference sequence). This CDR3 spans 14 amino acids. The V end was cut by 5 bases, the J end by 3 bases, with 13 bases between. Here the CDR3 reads CASSRQQGDYGYTF. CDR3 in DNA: TGTGCCAGCAGCCGACAACAGGGTGACTATGGCTACACCTTC.

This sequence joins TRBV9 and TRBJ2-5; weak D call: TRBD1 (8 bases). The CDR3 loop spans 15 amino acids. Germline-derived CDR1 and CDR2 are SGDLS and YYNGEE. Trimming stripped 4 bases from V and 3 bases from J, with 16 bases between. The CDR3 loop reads CASSRRTGREETQYF. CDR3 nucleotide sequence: TGTGCCAGCAGCCGGCGGACAGGGAGGGAAGAGACCCAGTACTTC. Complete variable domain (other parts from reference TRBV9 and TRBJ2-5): DSGVTQTPKHLITATGQRVTLRCSPRSGDLSVYWYQQSLDQGLQFLIQYYNGEERAKGNILERFSAQQFPDLHSELNLSSLELGDSALYFCASSRRTGREETQYFGPGTRLLVL.

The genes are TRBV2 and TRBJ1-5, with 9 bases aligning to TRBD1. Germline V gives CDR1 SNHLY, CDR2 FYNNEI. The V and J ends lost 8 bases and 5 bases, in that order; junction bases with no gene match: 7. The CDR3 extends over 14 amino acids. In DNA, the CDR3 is TGTGCCAGCGGGGGGACAGGGAGGGATCAGCCCCAGCATTTT. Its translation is CASGGTGRDQPQHF.

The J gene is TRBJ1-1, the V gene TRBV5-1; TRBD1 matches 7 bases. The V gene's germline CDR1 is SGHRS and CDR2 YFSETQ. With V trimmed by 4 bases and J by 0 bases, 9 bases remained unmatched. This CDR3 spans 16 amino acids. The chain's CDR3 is CASSRGETGLNTEAFF. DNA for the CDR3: TGCGCCAGCAGCCGTGGAGAGACAGGGTTGAACACTGAAGCTTTCTTT.

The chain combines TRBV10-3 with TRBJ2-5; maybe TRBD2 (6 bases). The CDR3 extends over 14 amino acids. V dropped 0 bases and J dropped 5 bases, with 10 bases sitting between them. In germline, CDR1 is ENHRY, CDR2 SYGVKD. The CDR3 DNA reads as TGTGCCATCAGTGAGTCCCCCGGGAGTGAGACCCAGTACTTC. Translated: CAISESPGSETQYF.

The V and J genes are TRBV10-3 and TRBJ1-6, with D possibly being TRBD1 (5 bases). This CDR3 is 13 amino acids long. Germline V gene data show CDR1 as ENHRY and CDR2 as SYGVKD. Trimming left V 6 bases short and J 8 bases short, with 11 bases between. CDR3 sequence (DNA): TGTGCCATCAGGGGGGGGAAAGATTCACCCCTCCACTTT. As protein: CAIRGGKDSPLHF.

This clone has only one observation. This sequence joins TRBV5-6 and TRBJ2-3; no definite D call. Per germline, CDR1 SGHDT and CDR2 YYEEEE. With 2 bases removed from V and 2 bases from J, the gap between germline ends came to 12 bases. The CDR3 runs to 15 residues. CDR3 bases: TGTGCCAGCAGCTTTTTGGTAACTCTCACAGATACGCAGTATTTT. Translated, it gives CASSFLVTLTDTQYF.

CDR3 bases: TGTGCTAGTGGTTTTGTGGCGGATGATCAGCCCCAGCATTTT. It encodes CASGFVADDQPQHF. The chain joins TRBV12-5 to TRBJ1-5; no clear D gene. The CDR3 length is 14 residues. Germline lookup yields CDR1 LGHNT and CDR2 FRNRAP. The V and J ends lost 3 bases and 5 bases respectively, with 11 bases between them.

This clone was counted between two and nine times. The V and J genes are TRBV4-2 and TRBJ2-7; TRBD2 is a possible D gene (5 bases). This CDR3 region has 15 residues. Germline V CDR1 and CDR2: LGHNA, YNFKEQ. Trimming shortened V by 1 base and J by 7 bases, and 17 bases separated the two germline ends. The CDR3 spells CASSQAVSVKGEQYF. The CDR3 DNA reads TGTGCCAGCAGCCAAGCAGTTAGCGTAAAGGGAGAGCAGTACTTC.

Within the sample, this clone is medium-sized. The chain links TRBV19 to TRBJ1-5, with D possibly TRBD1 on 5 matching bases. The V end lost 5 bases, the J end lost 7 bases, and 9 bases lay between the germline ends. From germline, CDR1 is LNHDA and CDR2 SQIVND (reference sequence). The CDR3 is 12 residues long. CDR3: CASSPRGQPQHF. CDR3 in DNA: TGTGCCAGTAGTCCCCGGGGGCAGCCCCAGCATTTT.